The source of this T cell receptor (beta chain) is a study of Graves' ophthalmopathy and Graves' hyperthyroidism. From RNA, the CDR3 regions of TCR beta chains were amplified and sequenced. Investigators did first-round RT-PCR with HTBI primers, then second-round multiplex PCR. TCRdb ran MiXCR on the multiplex PCR reads and lists one entry per CDR3 protein. The repertoire has about 210,000 distinct CDR3 sequences, around 28% of them found once; the top ten carry about 9.1%. Diagnostic conclusions were grounded in clinical symptoms, serum thyroxine, TRAb, thyroid ultrasound and orbital computed tomography. The PBMC fraction was derived from under 11 ml of fresh peripheral blood. The V gene end was trimmed by 5 bases and the J gene end by 5 bases; junction bases not matched to a gene: 3. There are 13 residues in the CDR3.

V gene TRBV12-3 or TRBV12-4 combines with J gene TRBJ2-7, with 10 bases aligning to TRBD1. The sample was peripheral blood. The TCR sequence derives from a man aged 50-59 years with Graves' ophthalmopathy. Here the CDR3 reads CASSGQGGDEQYF. The DNA for the CDR3 is TGTGCCAGCAGTGGACAGGGGGGCGACGAGCAGTACTTC.